These 18 T cell receptor beta chains were all obtained from the same sample, sequenced in a study of blood T cell repertoires in COVID-19. Data came from immunoSEQ multiplex PCR; TCRdb stores just in-frame clones and leaves some out. This sample has approximately 70,000 clones, with more than 75% found just once. The specimen was peripheral blood. The receptors originated from a man aged 65 to 79 with active or convalescent COVID-19.

The V and J genes are TRBV4-1 and TRBJ1-1; D may be TRBD1 (5 bases). CDR1 is MGHRA, CDR2 YSYEKL, per germline. This CDR3 has 16 residues. V lost 1 base and J 10 bases, leaving 22 bases between the germline ends. The CDR3 coding sequence is TGCGCCAGCAGCCAAGTAGCCCGGCCAGGGCCTAAAAGAGCTTTCTTT. Translated: CASSQVARPGPKRAFF.

The chain has TRBV10-3 and TRBJ2-5; D unresolved. This CDR3 contains 15 residues. From germline, CDR1 is ENHRY and CDR2 SYGVKD. Trimming took off 0 bases at V and 2 bases at J, with 10 bases between the two ends. The CDR3 DNA follows: TGTGCCATCAGTGAGTCTAACAACAAACAAGAGACCCAGTACTTC. It yields the protein CAISESNNKQETQYF.

The chain joins TRBV7-9 to TRBJ2-7, with D unclear. In germline, CDR1 is SEHNR, CDR2 FQNEAQ (reference sequence). With 4 bases removed from V and 3 bases from J, the gap between germline ends came to 10 bases. The CDR3 runs 13 residues. The CDR3 protein is CASSYPTVYEQYF. The CDR3 DNA sequence: TGTGCCAGCAGCTATCCCACAGTCTACGAGCAGTACTTC.

The chain joins TRBV12-3 or TRBV12-4 to TRBJ1-2; maybe TRBD1 (6 bases). The CDR3 runs 13 residues. Trimming shortened V by 5 bases and J by 8 bases, and 15 bases separated the two germline ends. CDR3 nucleotides: TGTGCCAGCAGTCCAACAGGGTCGGAGGGCTACACCTTC. Translated, it gives CASSPTGSEGYTF.

A word on this clone: Other nucleotide sequences in the sample specify the same CDR3. The rearrangement links TRBV3-1 (or the pseudogene TRBV3-2) to TRBJ2-1; TRBD2 matches 8 bases. The J segment lost 7 bases and the V segment lost 4 bases, leaving 6 bases of the junction unmatched. This CDR3 has 14 residues. Germline CDR1 reads LGHDT; CDR2 reads YNNKEL (reference sequence). The CDR3 loop is CASSLRTGGNEQFF. CDR3 in DNA: TGTGCCAGCAGCCTTCGGACGGGGGGGAATGAGCAGTTCTTC.

V is TRBV15 and J is TRBJ1-2; TRBD1 might be the D (6 bases). The germline gives CDR1 LNHNV, CDR2 YYDKDF (reference sequence). The CDR3 totals 14 residues. Trimming pared 5 bases from V and 0 bases from J, leaving 10 bases between. The CDR3: CATSGAGANYGYTF. As DNA, the CDR3 is TGTGCCACCAGCGGTGCAGGGGCTAACTATGGCTACACCTTC.

This chain connects TRBV5-1 to TRBJ1-1; 7 nucleotides agree with TRBD1. The V segment lost 2 bases and the J segment 2 bases; nucleotides outside the gene matches: 9. Germline V gene data show CDR1 as SGHRS and CDR2 as YFSETQ. The CDR3 contains 16 residues. CDR3 region: CASSLDGQEFNTEAFF. Here the CDR3 DNA reads TGCGCCAGCAGCTTAGACGGACAGGAGTTTAACACTGAAGCTTTCTTT.

A few counts support this clone. The chain employs TRBV11-2 and TRBJ2-7; 8 positions match TRBD2. This CDR3 has 15 amino acids. Trimming at V came to 1 base and at J to 5 bases, leaving 7 bases not matched to a gene. Germline lookup yields CDR1 SGHAT and CDR2 FQNNGV. CDR3 DNA sequence: TGTGCCAGCAGCTTAGCGGGAGGGTGGCTGAACGAGCAGTACTTC. Translated, it gives CASSLAGGWLNEQYF.

This chain's CDR3 is CASSGLSNNEQFF. Written as DNA, the CDR3 is TGTGCCAGTTCGGGACTTAGCAACAATGAGCAGTTCTTC. The chain is built from TRBV25-1 and TRBJ2-1; D is possibly TRBD2 (6 bases). CDR1 and CDR2 (germline): MGHDK, SYGVNS. The CDR3 is 13 residues long. V was pared by 9 bases and J by 5 bases, with 14 bases between.

The CDR3 loop reads CAWSSGRGRGTDTQYF. DNA for the CDR3: TGTGCCTGGAGTAGCGGGAGGGGTCGCGGCACAGATACGCAGTATTTT. V is TRBV30 and J is TRBJ2-3; 10 bases line up with TRBD2. With 2 bases clipped from V and 1 base from J, the junction kept 6 bases outside the gene matches. This CDR3 is built from 16 residues. The germline CDR1 and CDR2 sequences are GTSNPN and SVGIG (reference sequence).

The chain combines TRBV18 with TRBJ1-2, with TRBD1 identical over 7 bases. The CDR3 totals 15 residues. Germline trimming cut 2 bases from V and 8 bases from J; bases unmatched to any gene: 11. Germline V lookup: CDR1 KGHSH, CDR2 LQKENI. CDR3 nucleotide sequence: TGTGCCAGCTCACCAGGGACAGTGGATAGATCGGGCTACACCTTC. It specifies CASSPGTVDRSGYTF.

The chain links TRBV4-1 to TRBJ2-2, with 8 nucleotides matching TRBD2. This CDR3 is 15 amino acids long. The ends lost 1 base at V and 7 bases at J; junction bases unmatched: 5. Germline V gene data show CDR1 as MGHRA and CDR2 as YSYEKL. The CDR3 coding sequence is TGCGCCAGCAGCCAAGTTAGCGGGATACACGGGGAGCTGTTTTTT. Its protein is CASSQVSGIHGELFF.

This chain connects TRBV5-1 to TRBJ2-7, with 11 bases aligning to TRBD2. Germline V gene data show CDR1 as SGHRS and CDR2 as YFSETQ. The V segment lost 1 base and the J segment 0 bases; nucleotides outside the gene matches: 3. The CDR3 is made up of 16 amino acids. Written as DNA, the CDR3 is TGCGCCAGCAGCTTGCGTAGCGGGAGGGCCTCCTACGAGCAGTACTTC. Amino acids: CASSLRSGRASYEQYF.

J is TRBJ1-2 and V is TRBV28; the D gene is possibly TRBD1 (5 bases). V gave up 2 bases and J gave up 3 bases, with 7 bases separating them. The germline gives CDR1 MDHEN, CDR2 SYDVKM. The CDR3 sequence is 13 residues long. The CDR3 DNA reads TGTGCCAGCAGTTTAACAGGAGACTATGGCTACACCTTC. Its protein is CASSLTGDYGYTF.

Of note for this clone: Other DNA sequences in this specimen translate into the identical CDR3. This sequence joins TRBV28 and TRBJ2-7; 10 bases align to TRBD2. Per the germline V gene, CDR1 is MDHEN and CDR2 is SYDVKM. This CDR3 is 14 amino acids long. J lost 3 bases, V lost 5 bases, and 4 bases had no gene match. CDR3: CASSRTSGRYEQYF. The CDR3 coding sequence is TGTGCCAGCAGTCGGACTAGCGGTCGCTACGAGCAGTACTTC.

The chain has TRBV7-2 and TRBJ2-1, with 7 bases lining up with TRBD1. Germline assignment: CDR1 SGHTA and CDR2 FQGNSA. J was trimmed by 15 bases and V by 1 base; bases with no gene match: 9. The CDR3 loop spans 13 amino acids. This CDR3 reads CASSLEGAVRLFF. CDR3 sequence (DNA): TGTGCCAGCAGCTTAGAGGGGGCTGTTCGCCTGTTCTTC.

The CDR3 DNA follows: TGTGCCAGCAGGGAGGTCCCCGTTAGCAATCAGCCCCAGCATTTT. Translated: CASREVPVSNQPQHF. J is TRBJ1-5 and V is TRBV6-5; D unclear. The germline gives CDR1 MNHEY, CDR2 SVGAGI. Trimming cost V 6 bases and J 0 bases, with 12 bases left between them. This CDR3 region has 15 residues.

CDR3 amino acids: CASRGTVANYGYTF. The CDR3 bases are TGTGCCAGCAGGGGGACAGTCGCTAACTATGGCTACACCTTC. The genes are TRBV27 and TRBJ1-2, with 7 bases that match TRBD1. The length of the CDR3 is 14 residues. Germline CDR1 MNHEY, CDR2 SMNVEV (reference sequence). V was clipped by 6 bases and J by 0 bases; unmatched bases: 4.